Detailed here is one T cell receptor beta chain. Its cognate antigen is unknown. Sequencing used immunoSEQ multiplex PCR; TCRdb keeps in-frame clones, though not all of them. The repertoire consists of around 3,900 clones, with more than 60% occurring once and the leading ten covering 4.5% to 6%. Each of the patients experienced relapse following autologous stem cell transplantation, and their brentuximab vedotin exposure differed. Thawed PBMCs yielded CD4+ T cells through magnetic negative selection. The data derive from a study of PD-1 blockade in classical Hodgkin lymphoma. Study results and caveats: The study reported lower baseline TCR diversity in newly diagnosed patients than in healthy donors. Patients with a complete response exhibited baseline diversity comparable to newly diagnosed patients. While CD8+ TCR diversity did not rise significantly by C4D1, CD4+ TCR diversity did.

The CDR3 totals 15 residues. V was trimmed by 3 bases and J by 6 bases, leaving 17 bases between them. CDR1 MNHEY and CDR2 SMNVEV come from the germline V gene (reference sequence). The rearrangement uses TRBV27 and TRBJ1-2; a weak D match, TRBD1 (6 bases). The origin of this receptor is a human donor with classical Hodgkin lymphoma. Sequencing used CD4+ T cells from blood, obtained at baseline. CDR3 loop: CASSFRPRGEDGYTF. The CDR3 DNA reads TGTGCCAGCAGTTTTCGGCCGAGGGGGGAGGATGGCTACACCTTC.